This note documents a single T cell receptor (beta chain) sequence. The Seattle patients joined while their infection was active and were tracked longitudinally afterward. This entry is derived from a study of blood T cell repertoires in COVID-19. Profiled with immunoSEQ multiplex PCR; TCRdb holds only in-frame clones, not every one. Here the sample spans approximately 160,000 clones, around 86% being singletons. The germline V gene encodes CDR1 KGHDR and CDR2 SFDVKD. With 3 bases clipped from V and 2 bases from J, the junction kept 5 bases outside the gene matches. This CDR3 has 15 residues. J is TRBJ1-2 and V is TRBV24-1; TRBD1 matches at 7 bases. This clonotype originated in a man in his sixties with COVID-19, enrolled during active disease. Sequenced: peripheral blood. The CDR3 DNA follows: TGTGCCACCAGTGATCCCAGGGGGGCAAACTATGGCTACACCTTC. It translates to CATSDPRGANYGYTF.